This T cell receptor delta chain appears in the sequencing data of a study of Vδ1+ human thymocytes. Sequences come from RNA converted to cDNA by reverse transcription. Pooled V-gene forward primers with one constant-region reverse primer generated the CDR3 amplicons by multiplex PCR. TCRdb fed the multiplex PCR reads into CATT to redo clone calling. The profile shows 50,000 to 60,000 delta-chain clones, over 12% of them singletons. Comments on this clone: Its specificity is not known.

Overall study results and limits: Highly polyclonal TRG and TRD repertoires with Gaussian CDR3 length distributions appeared in thymus. Around a fifth of thymic delta-chain sequences were Vdelta2, with few Vdelta3, unlike blood Vdelta1+ controls. Bulk data may be misread because of unexpected Vdelta2 sequences. Many TRG clonotypes were shared between donors; TRD repertoires were essentially private.

CDR1 TSWWSYY and CDR2 QGS come from the germline V gene. The CDR3 totals 21 residues. J lost 0 bases, V lost 8 bases, and 25 bases had no gene match. After alphabeta T cell depletion, CD3+ Vdelta1+ Vdelta2- thymocytes were sorted. The sample was Vdelta1+ gamma-delta thymocytes from the thymus. Documented subset: FACS-sorted CD3+ TCRalphabeta- TCRVdelta1+ TCRVdelta2- thymocytes. This TCR was recovered from a girl under three years old who had congenital heart surgery. This chain connects TRDV1 to TRDJ1; 9 nucleotides match TRDD2. The CDR3 DNA sequence: TGTGCTCTTCGCCACCTTCCTACGTTCCGGGCGGTGTCGGCTTACACCGATAAACTCATCTTT. It encodes CALRHLPTFRAVSAYTDKLIF.